The TCR beta chain described here comes from a study of blood T cell repertoires in COVID-19. Across the whole study: Whether acute or convalescent, the COVID-19 samples came from the United States, Italy and Spain.

The table came from immunoSEQ multiplex PCR; TCRdb's copy has only in-frame clones and leaves some out. The sample lists some 56,000 clones, about 70% occurring once. Germline V CDR1 and CDR2: SGHAT, FQNNGV. This CDR3 region has 14 residues. The germline V and J ends were trimmed by 2 bases and 2 bases, with 10 bases remaining between them. This chain joins TRBV11-2 and TRBJ2-7; D is perhaps TRBD2 (7 bases). Material for sequencing was peripheral blood. The receptor comes from a woman in her fifties or sixties with active or convalescent COVID-19. CDR3 in DNA: TGTGCCAGCAGCTTACAGGGGAGGGCCTACGAGCAGTACTTC. Translation gives CASSLQGRAYEQYF.